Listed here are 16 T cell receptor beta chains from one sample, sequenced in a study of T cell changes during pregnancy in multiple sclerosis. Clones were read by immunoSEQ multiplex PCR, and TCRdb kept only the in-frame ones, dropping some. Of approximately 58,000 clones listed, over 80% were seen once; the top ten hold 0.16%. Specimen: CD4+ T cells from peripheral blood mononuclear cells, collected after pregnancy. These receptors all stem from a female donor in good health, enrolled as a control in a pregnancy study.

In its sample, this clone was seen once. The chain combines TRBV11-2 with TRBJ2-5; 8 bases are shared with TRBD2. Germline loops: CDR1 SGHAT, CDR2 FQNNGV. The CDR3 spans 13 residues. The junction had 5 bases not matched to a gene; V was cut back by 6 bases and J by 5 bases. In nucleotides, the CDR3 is TGTGCCAGCAGACGGGGGGGCCGGGAGACCCAGTACTTC. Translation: CASRRGGRETQYF.

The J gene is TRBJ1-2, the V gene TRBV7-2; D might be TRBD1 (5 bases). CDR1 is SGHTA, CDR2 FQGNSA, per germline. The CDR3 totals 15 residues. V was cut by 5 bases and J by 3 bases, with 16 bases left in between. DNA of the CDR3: TGTGCCAGCAGCCCACCAGGGACTGGGGACTATGGCTACACCTTC. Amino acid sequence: CASSPPGTGDYGYTF.

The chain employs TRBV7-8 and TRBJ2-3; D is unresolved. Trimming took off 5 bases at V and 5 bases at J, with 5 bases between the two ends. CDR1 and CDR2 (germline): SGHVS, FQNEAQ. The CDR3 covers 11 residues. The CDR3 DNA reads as TGTGCCAGCAGCCTACGAGATACGCAGTATTTT. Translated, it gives CASSLRDTQYF. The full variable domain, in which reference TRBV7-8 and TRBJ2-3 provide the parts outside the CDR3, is GAGVSQSPRYKVAKRGQDVALRCDPISGHVSLFWYQQALGQGPEFLTYFQNEAQLDKSGLPSDRFFAERPEGSVSTLKIQRTQQEDSAVYLCASSLRDTQYFGPGTRLTVL.

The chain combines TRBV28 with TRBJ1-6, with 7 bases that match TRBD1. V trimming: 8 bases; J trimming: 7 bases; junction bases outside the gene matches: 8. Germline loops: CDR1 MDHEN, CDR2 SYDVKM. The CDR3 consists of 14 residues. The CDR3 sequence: CASPNRGHNSPLHF. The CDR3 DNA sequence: TGTGCCAGCCCCAACAGGGGTCACAATTCACCCCTCCACTTT.

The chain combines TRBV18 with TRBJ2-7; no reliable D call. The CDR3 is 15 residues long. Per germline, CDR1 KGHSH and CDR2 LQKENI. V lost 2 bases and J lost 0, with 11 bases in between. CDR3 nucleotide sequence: TGTGCCAGCTCACCAGGCATTCACAGCTCCTACGAGCAGTACTTC. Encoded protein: CASSPGIHSSYEQYF.

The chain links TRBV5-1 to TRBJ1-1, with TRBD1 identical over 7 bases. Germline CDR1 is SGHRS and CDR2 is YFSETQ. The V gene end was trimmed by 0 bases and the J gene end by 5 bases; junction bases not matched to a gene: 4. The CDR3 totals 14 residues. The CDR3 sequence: CASSLEQGRTEAFF. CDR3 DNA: TGCGCCAGCAGCTTGGAACAGGGGAGGACTGAAGCTTTCTTT.

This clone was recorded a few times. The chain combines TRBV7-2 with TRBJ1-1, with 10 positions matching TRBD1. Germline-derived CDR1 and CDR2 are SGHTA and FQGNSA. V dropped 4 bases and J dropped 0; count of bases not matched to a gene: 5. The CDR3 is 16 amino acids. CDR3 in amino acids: CASSYRTGGLNTEAFF. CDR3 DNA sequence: TGTGCCAGCAGCTACCGGACAGGGGGTCTGAACACTGAAGCTTTCTTT. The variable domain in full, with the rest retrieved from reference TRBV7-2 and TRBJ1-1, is GAGVSQSPSNKVTEKGKDVELRCDPISGHTALYWYRQSLGQGLEFLIYFQGNSAPDKSGLPSDRFSAERTGGSVSTLTIQRTQQEDSAVYLCASSYRTGGLNTEAFFGQGTRLTVV.

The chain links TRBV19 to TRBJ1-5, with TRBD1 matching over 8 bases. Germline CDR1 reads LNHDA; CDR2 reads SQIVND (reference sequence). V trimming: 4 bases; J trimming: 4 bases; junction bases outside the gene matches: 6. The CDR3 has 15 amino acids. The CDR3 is CASSKRTGRNQPQHF. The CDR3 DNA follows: TGTGCCAGTAGTAAACGGACAGGGAGGAATCAGCCCCAGCATTTT.

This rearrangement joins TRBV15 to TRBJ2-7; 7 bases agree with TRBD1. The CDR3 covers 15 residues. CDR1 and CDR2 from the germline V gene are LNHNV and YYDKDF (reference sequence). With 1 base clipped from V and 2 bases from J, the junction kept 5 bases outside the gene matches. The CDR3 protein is CATSRGRDRTYEQYF. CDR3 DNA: TGTGCCACCAGCAGAGGACGGGACAGAACCTACGAGCAGTACTTC. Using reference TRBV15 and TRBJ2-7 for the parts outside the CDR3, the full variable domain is DAMVIQNPRYQVTQFGKPVTLSCSQTLNHNVMYWYQQKSSQAPKLLFHYYDKDFNNEADTPDNFQSRRPNTSFCFLDIRSPGLGDTAMYLCATSRGRDRTYEQYFGPGTRLTVT.

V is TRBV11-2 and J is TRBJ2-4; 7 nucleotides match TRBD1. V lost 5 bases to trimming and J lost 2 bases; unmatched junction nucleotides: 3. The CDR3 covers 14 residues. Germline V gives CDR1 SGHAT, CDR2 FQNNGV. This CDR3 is CASSPDRTKNIQYF. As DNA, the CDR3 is TGTGCCAGCAGCCCGGACAGGACCAAAAACATTCAGTACTTC.

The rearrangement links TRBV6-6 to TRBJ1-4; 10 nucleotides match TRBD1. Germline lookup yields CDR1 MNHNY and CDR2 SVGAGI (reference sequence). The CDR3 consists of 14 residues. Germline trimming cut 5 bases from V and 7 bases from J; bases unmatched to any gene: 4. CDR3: CASSRQGASEKLFF. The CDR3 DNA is TGTGCCAGCAGTCGACAGGGGGCGAGTGAAAAACTGTTTTTT.

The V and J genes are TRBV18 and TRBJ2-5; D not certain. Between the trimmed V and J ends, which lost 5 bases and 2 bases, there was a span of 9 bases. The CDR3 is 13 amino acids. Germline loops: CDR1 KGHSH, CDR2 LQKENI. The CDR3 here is CASSERIQETQYF. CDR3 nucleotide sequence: TGTGCCAGCTCAGAGCGAATACAAGAGACCCAGTACTTC.

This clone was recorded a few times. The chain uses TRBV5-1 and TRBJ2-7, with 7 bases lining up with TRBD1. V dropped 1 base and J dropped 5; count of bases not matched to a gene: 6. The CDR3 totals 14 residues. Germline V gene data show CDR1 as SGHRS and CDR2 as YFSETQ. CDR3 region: CASSLPGGFNEQYF. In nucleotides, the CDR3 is TGCGCCAGCAGCTTGCCAGGGGGTTTCAACGAGCAGTACTTC. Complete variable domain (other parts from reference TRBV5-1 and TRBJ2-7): KAGVTQTPRYLIKTRGQQVTLSCSPISGHRSVSWYQQTPGQGLQFLFEYFSETQRNKGNFPGRFSGRQFSNSRSEMNVSTLELGDSALYLCASSLPGGFNEQYFGPGTRLTVT.

For the CDR3, the DNA is TGTGCCAGCAGCAAAGTCGGGGCGCGGGGCGGGGAGCTGTTTTTT. Amino acid sequence: CASSKVGARGGELFF. This chain joins TRBV21-1 and TRBJ2-2; the table's D call, TRBD2, was not checked against the DNA. TRBV21-1 constitutes a pseudogene. The CDR3 loop spans 15 amino acids.

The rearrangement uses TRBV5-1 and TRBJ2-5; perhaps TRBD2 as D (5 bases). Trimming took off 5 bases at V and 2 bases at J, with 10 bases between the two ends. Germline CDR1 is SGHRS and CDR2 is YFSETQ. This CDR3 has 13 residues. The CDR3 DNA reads TGCGCCAGCAGAGGTGGGAGTCAAGAGACCCAGTACTTC. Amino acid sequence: CASRGGSQETQYF.

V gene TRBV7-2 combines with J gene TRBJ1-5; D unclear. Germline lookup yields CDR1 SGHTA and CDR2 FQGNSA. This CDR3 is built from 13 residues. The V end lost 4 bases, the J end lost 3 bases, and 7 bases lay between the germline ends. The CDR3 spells CASSYAVNQPQHF. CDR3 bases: TGTGCCAGCAGCTATGCAGTCAATCAGCCCCAGCATTTT.